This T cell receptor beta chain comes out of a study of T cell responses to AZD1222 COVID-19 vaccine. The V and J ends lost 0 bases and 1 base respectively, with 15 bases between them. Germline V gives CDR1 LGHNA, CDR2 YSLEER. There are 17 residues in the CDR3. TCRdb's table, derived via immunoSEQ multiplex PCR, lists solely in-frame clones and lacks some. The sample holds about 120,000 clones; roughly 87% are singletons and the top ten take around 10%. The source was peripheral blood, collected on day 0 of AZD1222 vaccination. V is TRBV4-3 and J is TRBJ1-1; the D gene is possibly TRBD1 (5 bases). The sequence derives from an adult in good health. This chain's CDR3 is CASSQERRDGENTEAFF. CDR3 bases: TGCGCCAGCAGCCAAGAGCGAAGGGACGGCGAGAACACTGAAGCTTTCTTT.